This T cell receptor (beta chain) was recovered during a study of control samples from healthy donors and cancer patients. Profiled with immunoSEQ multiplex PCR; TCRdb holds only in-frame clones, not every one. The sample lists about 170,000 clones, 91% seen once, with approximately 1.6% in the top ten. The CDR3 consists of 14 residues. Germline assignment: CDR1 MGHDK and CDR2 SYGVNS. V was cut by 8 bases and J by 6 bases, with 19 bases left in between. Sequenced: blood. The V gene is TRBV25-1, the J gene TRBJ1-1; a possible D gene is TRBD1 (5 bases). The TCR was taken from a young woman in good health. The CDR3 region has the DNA TGTGCCAGCCAAAGGAGAGGGGTGGGGGCTGAAGCTTTCTTT. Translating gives CASQRRGVGAEAFF.